These T cell receptor beta chains were read from a single sample in a study of T cell changes during pregnancy in multiple sclerosis. The table came from immunoSEQ multiplex PCR; TCRdb's copy has only in-frame clones and leaves some out. Among some 95,000 clones listed, approximately 92% were seen once. The sample in question was peripheral blood, obtained in the first trimester of pregnancy. These receptors originate from a female donor with multiple sclerosis, enrolled in a pregnancy study. The CDR3 runs from the conserved cysteine through the conserved F or W. D genes are given only for firm matches. For some rows the clone size is stated as once, few or many, or as a class when expanded; others skip it.

j_call | d_call | v_call | clone_size | cdr3_aa | cdr3_nt
TRBJ2-7 | TRBD1 | TRBV2 | . | CASSGTGGVSYEQYF | TGTGCCAGCAGCGGGACAGGCGGGGTCTCCTACGAGCAGTACTTC
TRBJ2-7 | TRBD2 | TRBV5-1 | . | CASSKGLAGGTYEQYF | TGCGCCAGCAGCAAAGGACTAGCGGGAGGGACCTACGAGCAGTACTTC
TRBJ1-3 | . | TRBV28 | . | CASSLGGTLSNTIYF | TGTGCCAGCAGTTTAGGGGGGACCCTGAGTAACACCATATATTTT
TRBJ2-7 | . | TRBV13 | . | CASSTLSGLGSYEQYF | TGTGCCAGCAGCACCCTCTCAGGGTTAGGGTCCTACGAGCAGTACTTC
TRBJ2-5 | TRBD1 | TRBV27 | . | CASSLWGQGSRETQYF | TGTGCCAGCAGTTTATGGGGACAGGGTTCACGGGAGACCCAGTACTTC
TRBJ2-1 | TRBD2 | TRBV2 | . | CASSVGVAGGYEQFF | TGTGCCAGCAGTGTCGGGGTAGCGGGAGGTTATGAGCAGTTCTTC
TRBJ1-1 | . | TRBV7-3 | . | CASRGGADTEAFF | TGTGCCAGTCGCGGGGGCGCGGACACTGAAGCTTTCTTT
TRBJ2-1 | . | TRBV27 | once | CASSPNPNEQFF | TGTGCCAGCAGCCCTAATCCTAATGAGCAGTTCTTC
TRBJ2-7 | TRBD1 | TRBV28 | once | CASSRGQGAIREQYF | TGTGCCAGCAGCCGGGGACAGGGGGCGATCCGCGAGCAGTACTTC
TRBJ1-3 | TRBD1 | TRBV5-1 | . | CASSFGQAISGNTIYF | TGCGCCAGCAGCTTCGGACAGGCGATCTCTGGAAACACCATATATTTT
TRBJ2-5 | . | TRBV5-6 | once | CASSLFSGEETQYF | TGTGCCAGCAGCTTGTTCTCAGGGGAAGAGACCCAGTACTTC
TRBJ2-5 | . | TRBV28 | . | CASSSSGQGGETQYF | .
TRBJ1-2 | TRBD1 | TRBV27 | . | CASSLTGGNGYTF | TGTGCCAGCAGTTTGACAGGGGGGAATGGCTACACCTTC
TRBJ2-5 | TRBD2 | TRBV28 | . | CASRTGGTWKTQYF | TGTGCCAGCAGAACCGGGGGGACCTGGAAGACCCAGTACTTC
TRBJ2-1 | TRBD2 | TRBV12-5 | . | CASGLGLAGVDEQFF | TGTGCTAGTGGTTTGGGACTAGCGGGAGTCGATGAGCAGTTCTTC
TRBJ2-5 | TRBD1 | TRBV15 | . | CATSRGEGTGTETQYF | TGTGCCACCAGCAGAGGAGAGGGGACAGGGACTGAGACCCAGTACTTC
TRBJ2-7 | TRBD2 | TRBV6-5 | . | CASSYTSGTIYEQYF | TGTGCCAGCAGTTACACTAGCGGGACGATTTACGAGCAGTACTTC
TRBJ2-1 | TRBD2 | TRBV7-2 | . | CASSQTGGGNNEQFF | TGTGCCAGCAGCCAGACTGGCGGGGGAAACAATGAGCAGTTCTTC
TRBJ1-6 | . | TRBV4-3 | . | CASSQDSGLNNSPLHF | TGCGCCAGCAGCCAAGATTCGGGACTGAATAATTCACCCCTCCACTTT
TRBJ2-7 | . | TRBV28 | . | CASSLQWKGYEQYF | TGTGCCAGCAGTTTACAGTGGAAGGGGTACGAGCAGTACTTC
TRBJ2-1 | . | TRBV7-2 | . | CASSFRGADNEQFF | TGTGCCAGCAGCTTCCGGGGAGCCGACAATGAGCAGTTCTTC
TRBJ2-5 | TRBD1 | TRBV5-1 | . | CASSMTGTKETQYF | TGCGCCAGCAGCATGACAGGGACCAAAGAGACCCAGTACTTC
TRBJ2-3 | TRBD2 | TRBV2 | . | CASSIGLAGGYTDTQYF | TGTGCCAGCAGTATCGGACTAGCGGGAGGGTACACAGATACGCAGTATTTT
TRBJ2-3 | . | TRBV6-4 | once | CASSDRQGNTDTQYF | TGTGCCAGCAGTGATCGTCAGGGTAACACAGATACGCAGTATTTT
TRBJ1-4 | TRBD1 | TRBV5-1 | . | CASSYYRGSNEKLFF | TGCGCCAGCAGCTATTACAGGGGGTCTAATGAAAAACTGTTTTTT
TRBJ1-4 | TRBD1 | TRBV28 | . | CASSFTGQGMGLNEKLFF | TGTGCCAGCAGTTTCACGGGACAGGGCATGGGGCTTAATGAAAAACTGTTTTTT
TRBJ2-7 | TRBD2 | TRBV7-9 | . | CASSLGLAGTSYEQYF | TGTGCCAGCAGCTTGGGACTAGCGGGAACAAGCTACGAGCAGTACTTC
TRBJ2-7 | TRBD1 | TRBV2 | . | CASTLQGAWEQYF | TGTGCCAGCACCCTACAGGGGGCGTGGGAGCAGTACTTC
TRBJ1-5 | . | TRBV27 | . | CASSFSGSSQPQHF | TGTGCCAGCAGTTTCTCAGGGTCGAGTCAGCCCCAGCATTTT
TRBJ2-2 | TRBD2 | TRBV7-8 | . | CASSGGLARNTGELFF | TGTGCCAGCAGCGGGGGACTAGCGAGGAACACCGGGGAGCTGTTTTTT
TRBJ2-5 | TRBD2 | TRBV7-9 | . | CASGNSGRYKETQYF | TGTGCCAGCGGCAATAGCGGGAGGTACAAAGAGACCCAGTACTTC
TRBJ1-4 | TRBD1 | TRBV6-5 | . | CASSYSPRGNEKLFF | TGTGCCAGCAGTTACTCACCCAGGGGGAATGAAAAACTGTTTTTT
TRBJ2-1 | . | TRBV9 | once | CASSPRQDNEQFF | TGTGCCAGCAGCCCAAGACAGGACAATGAGCAGTTCTTC
TRBJ1-5 | . | TRBV27 | . | CASSVGSNQPQHF | TGTGCCAGCAGTGTCGGGAGCAATCAGCCCCAGCATTTT
TRBJ2-7 | . | TRBV10-3 | . | CAITKTPFYEQYF | TGTGCCATCACCAAGACACCTTTCTACGAGCAGTACTTC
TRBJ1-2 | . | TRBV7-9 | few | CAISGLLGGYTF | TGTGCCATTTCAGGGCTCCTTGGTGGCTACACCTTC
TRBJ2-5 | TRBD1 | TRBV6-1 | . | CASSGGLTGGALETQYF | TGTGCCAGCAGTGGAGGTCTGACAGGGGGCGCGTTAGAGACCCAGTACTTC
TRBJ1-2 | TRBD1 | TRBV2 | . | CASKGTGENYGYTF | TGTGCCAGCAAAGGGACAGGGGAGAACTATGGCTACACCTTC
TRBJ1-3 | . | TRBV19 | . | CASSTRAPGNTIYF | TGTGCCAGTAGTACCAGGGCCCCTGGAAACACCATATATTTT
TRBJ2-3 | . | TRBV18 | . | CASSLQGSTDTQYF | TGTGCCAGCTCACTGCAGGGAAGCACAGATACGCAGTATTTT
TRBJ2-7 | TRBD2 | TRBV27 | once | CASSLRLAGYEQYF | TGTGCCAGCAGTTTACGGCTAGCGGGATACGAGCAGTACTTC
TRBJ1-1 | TRBD1 | TRBV2 | . | CASRRETGSGAEAFF | TGTGCCAGCAGGCGCGAGACAGGGTCCGGCGCTGAAGCTTTCTTT
TRBJ2-4 | . | TRBV7-9 | once | CASSQREADIQYF | TGTGCCAGCAGCCAGAGGGAGGCGGACATTCAGTACTTC
TRBJ2-3 | . | TRBV11-2 | . | CASSLEYRTDTQYF | TGTGCCAGCAGCTTGGAATACAGGACAGATACGCAGTATTTT
TRBJ1-5 | . | TRBV6-1 | . | CASSEARGQLNQPQHF | TGTGCCAGCAGTGAAGCGCGGGGTCAGCTGAATCAGCCCCAGCATTTT
TRBJ2-7 | . | TRBV7-2 | . | CASSSGWASAGLEQYF | TGTGCCAGCAGCTCCGGTTGGGCTAGCGCAGGCTTGGAGCAGTACTTC
TRBJ2-3 | TRBD2 | TRBV25-1 | . | CASSLLAGPISTDTQYF | TGTGCCAGCAGTTTACTAGCGGGTCCGATTAGCACAGATACGCAGTATTTT
TRBJ2-3 | . | TRBV4-2 | few | CASSQDVPQRVGTDTQYF | TGTGCCAGCAGCCAAGATGTTCCCCAGCGGGTGGGCACAGATACGCAGTATTTT
TRBJ2-1 | . | TRBV7-3 | . | CASSLDAGLNEQFF | TGTGCCAGCAGCTTAGACGCGGGATTAAATGAGCAGTTCTTC
TRBJ1-4 | . | TRBV5-6 | . | CASSFGASGVNEKLFF | TGTGCCAGCAGCTTTGGGGCTTCAGGGGTTAATGAAAAACTGTTTTTT
TRBJ2-1 | . | TRBV15 | . | CATTKAGLIDEQFF | TGTGCCACCACCAAGGCGGGATTGATAGATGAGCAGTTCTTC
TRBJ2-1 | TRBD2 | TRBV9 | . | CASSVGIRTSGKVFF | TGTGCCAGCAGCGTAGGGATAAGGACTAGCGGGAAAGTGTTCTTC
TRBJ2-3 | TRBD2 | TRBV7-9 | . | CASSFQAGRGTDTQYF | TGTGCCAGCAGTTTTCAAGCGGGAAGGGGCACAGATACGCAGTATTTT
TRBJ2-7 | . | TRBV7-2 | once | CASSLVDSFHQYF | TGTGCCAGCAGCTTAGTGGACTCCTTTCACCAGTACTTC